Shown below are 9 T cell receptor beta chains from a single sample sequenced in a study of blood T cell repertoires in COVID-19. The assay was immunoSEQ multiplex PCR, and TCRdb's table has in-frame clones only and misses some. The data contain some 360,000 clones, about nine tenths of them seen just once; the ten biggest clones take up 1%. Sequences were obtained from PBMCs or T cells enriched from blood (not recorded which). The source of these receptors is a woman aged 30 to 39 who had been exposed to COVID-19.

This chain joins TRBV24-1 and TRBJ2-7; 7 positions agree with TRBD1. The V and J ends lost 0 bases and 5 bases, in that order; junction bases with no gene match: 3. CDR1 and CDR2 (germline): KGHDR, SFDVKD. This CDR3 is 14 amino acids long. CDR3 protein: CATSDLETGNEQYF. The CDR3 region has the DNA TGTGCCACCAGTGATTTGGAGACAGGGAACGAGCAGTACTTC.

This chain uses TRBV30 with TRBJ1-4; TRBD1 might be the D (6 bases). CDR3 length: 11 residues. Trimming cost V 3 bases and J 13 bases, with 12 bases left between them. CDR1 is GTSNPN, CDR2 SVGIG, per germline (reference sequence). The CDR3 loop is CAWSARDTLFF. Here the CDR3 DNA reads TGTGCCTGGAGCGCACGGGACACACTGTTTTTT.

This sequence joins TRBV4-1 and TRBJ2-7, with D unresolved. Germline loops: CDR1 MGHRA, CDR2 YSYEKL. The CDR3 runs to 13 residues. V dropped 3 bases and J dropped 4 bases, with 10 bases sitting between them. CDR3 region: CASSHDPSYEQYF. The CDR3 DNA follows: TGCGCCAGCAGCCACGACCCTAGTTACGAGCAGTACTTC.

CDR3 nucleotides: TGTGCCAGCAGCTTAGTGGTCTCGGCAGGGTCTGACTATGGCTACACCTTC. It yields the protein CASSLVVSAGSDYGYTF. This chain joins TRBV7-2 and TRBJ1-2; weak D call: TRBD1 (5 bases). The CDR3 length is 17 residues. Germline V gene lookup returns CDR1 SGHTA and CDR2 FQGNSA. The V end was cut by 1 base, the J end by 3 bases, with 18 bases between.

The rearrangement links TRBV21-1 to TRBJ2-7; TRBD2, the table's D call, was not compared with the DNA. TRBV21-1 is recorded as a pseudogene. This CDR3 is 23 amino acids long. DNA of the CDR3: TGTGCCAGCAGCAAAGCGTGGGTTATAAAGACACAAAGACTAGCGGGAGTCTCCTACGAGCAGTACTTC. It is translated as CASSKAWVIKTQRLAGVSYEQYF.

The chain joins TRBV6-5 to TRBJ2-1; D may be TRBD2 (5 bases). The CDR3 totals 15 residues. Germline V gene sequence: CDR1 MNHEY, CDR2 SVGAGI. V was shortened by 4 bases and J by 2 bases, with 12 bases between the two germline ends. The CDR3 loop reads CASSSWRPPYNEQFF. CDR3 nucleotides: TGTGCCAGCAGTTCATGGAGGCCCCCCTACAATGAGCAGTTCTTC.

The chain links TRBV7-2 to TRBJ2-7; 9 positions match TRBD2. This CDR3 contains 15 residues. The junction had 5 bases not matched to a gene; V was cut back by 3 bases and J by 2 bases. Germline V gene data show CDR1 as SGHTA and CDR2 as FQGNSA. The chain's CDR3 is CASSLASGVPYEQYF. CDR3 sequence (DNA): TGTGCCAGCAGCTTGGCTAGCGGGGTTCCCTACGAGCAGTACTTC.

This CDR3 reads CASSQEAQGLGGYTF. The CDR3 nucleotides are TGTGCCAGCAGCCAAGAAGCACAGGGTTTGGGCGGCTACACCTTC. The J gene is TRBJ1-2, the V gene TRBV3-1 (or the pseudogene TRBV3-2), with D possibly TRBD1 on 6 matching bases. CDR1 and CDR2 from the germline V gene are LGHDT and YNNKEL (reference sequence). The CDR3 consists of 15 residues. V dropped 0 bases and J dropped 8 bases, with 16 bases sitting between them.

V usage is TRBV19 and J usage is TRBJ2-2; possibly TRBD1 for D (5 bases). The CDR3 covers 16 residues. The ends were cut back, 0 bases at V and 5 bases at J, with 13 bases in the middle. The V gene's germline CDR1 is LNHDA and CDR2 SQIVND (reference sequence). Written as DNA, the CDR3 is TGTGCCAGTAGTATAGATCTGCAGGGATGGACCGGGGAGCTGTTTTTT. Its protein product is CASSIDLQGWTGELFF. Together with reference TRBV19 and TRBJ2-2, the CDR3 gives the full variable domain: DGGITQSPKYLFRKEGQNVTLSCEQNLNHDAMYWYRQDPGQGLRLIYYSQIVNDFQKGDIAEGYSVSREKKESFPLTVTSAQKNPTAFYLCASSIDLQGWTGELFFGEGSRLTVL.